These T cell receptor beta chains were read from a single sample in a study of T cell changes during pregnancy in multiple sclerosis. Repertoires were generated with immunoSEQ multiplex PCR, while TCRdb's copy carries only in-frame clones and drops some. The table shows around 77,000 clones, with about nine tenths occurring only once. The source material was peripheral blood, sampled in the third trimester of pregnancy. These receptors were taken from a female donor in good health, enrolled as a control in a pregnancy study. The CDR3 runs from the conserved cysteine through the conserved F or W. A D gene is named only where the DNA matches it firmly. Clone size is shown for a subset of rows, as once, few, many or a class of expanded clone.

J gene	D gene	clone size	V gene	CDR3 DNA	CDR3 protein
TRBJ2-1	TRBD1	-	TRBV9	TGTGCCAGCAGACCCGGGACAGGGGGTGTTGATGAGCAGTTCTTC	CASRPGTGGVDEQFF
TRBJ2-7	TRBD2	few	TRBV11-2	TGTGCCAGCAGCTTAGACGCGGGGGGCGCCTTTGGGGAGCAGTACTTC	CASSLDAGGAFGEQYF
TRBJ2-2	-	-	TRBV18	TGTGCCAGCTCACCATCCTCTAGAAACACCGGGGAGCTGTTTTTT	CASSPSSRNTGELFF
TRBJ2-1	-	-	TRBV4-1	TGCGCCAGCAGCCAAGTGAGGCTGGGCTACAATGAGCAGTTCTTC	CASSQVRLGYNEQFF
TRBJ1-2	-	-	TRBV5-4	TGTGCCAGCAGCCGGGTACGGCAGTCTGGCTACACCTTC	CASSRVRQSGYTF
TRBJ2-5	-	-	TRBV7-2	TGTGCCAGCAGCTTAGCGGGGCGGTCTCTACGAGAAGAGACCCAGTACTTC	CASSLAGRSLREETQYF
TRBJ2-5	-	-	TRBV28	TGTGCCAGCAGTCCGGGAACAGAGGGGACCCAGTACTTC	CASSPGTEGTQYF
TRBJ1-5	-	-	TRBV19	TGTGCCAGTAGTATCTCGGTACTTGACAGGAGGCATTTT	CASSISVLDRRHF
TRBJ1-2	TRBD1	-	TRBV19	TGTGCCAGTAGTTGGACAGGAGGTCCAGATGGCTACACCTTC	CASSWTGGPDGYTF
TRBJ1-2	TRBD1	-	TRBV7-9	TGTGCCAGCAGCCTTGGGGACAGACCTAACTATGGCTACACCTTC	CASSLGDRPNYGYTF
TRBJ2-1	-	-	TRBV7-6	TGTGCCAGCAGCCGGGACTGGCTCTCCTACAATGAGCAGTTCTTC	CASSRDWLSYNEQFF
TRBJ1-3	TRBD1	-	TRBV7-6	TGTGCCAGCAGCTCCTGGGACAGTGCTGGAAACACCATATATTTT	CASSSWDSAGNTIYF
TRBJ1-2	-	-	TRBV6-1	TGTGCCAGCAGTGAAGGGACAGTCCGTAACTATGGCTACACCTTC	CASSEGTVRNYGYTF
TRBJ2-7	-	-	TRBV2	TGTGCCAGCATTATTATGGGCACCTACGAGCAGTACTTC	CASIIMGTYEQYF
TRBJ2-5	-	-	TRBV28	TGTGCCAGCAGCCAGGGGTACCAAGAGACCCAGTACTTC	CASSQGYQETQYF
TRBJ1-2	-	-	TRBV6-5	TGTGCCAGCACCGACCGCGGCAGGGGCAATCCTGGCTACACCTTC	CASTDRGRGNPGYTF
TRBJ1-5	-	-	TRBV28	TGTGCCAGCAGTTTCAGGGGACGACAGCCCCAGCATTTT	CASSFRGRQPQHF
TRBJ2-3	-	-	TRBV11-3	TGTGCCAGCAGCTTAGCTGGAGGAGATACGCAGTATTTT	CASSLAGGDTQYF
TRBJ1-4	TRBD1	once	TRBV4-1	TGCGCCAGCAGCCAAGTGGGACAGGGAGTTCCTAATGAAAAACTGTTTTTT	CASSQVGQGVPNEKLFF
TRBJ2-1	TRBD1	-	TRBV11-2	TGTGCCAGCAGCTCTCGGGACAGGTACAATGAGCAGTTCTTC	CASSSRDRYNEQFF
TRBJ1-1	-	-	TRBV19	TGTGCCAGTAGACCTGGGACTGGGGGAACAGCTTTCTTT	CASRPGTGGTAFF
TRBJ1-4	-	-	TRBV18	TGTGCCAGCTCACCACCGGGGGCCTACCGGGAAAAACTGTTTTTT	CASSPPGAYREKLFF
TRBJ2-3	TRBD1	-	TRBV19	TGTGCCAGTACCCTTAGGACAGGGGATACCACAGATACGCAGTATTTT	CASTLRTGDTTDTQYF
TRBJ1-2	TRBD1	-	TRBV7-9	TGTGCCAGCAGCTCACTACACAGGGGCGCATCGGAAGGCTACACCTTC	CASSSLHRGASEGYTF
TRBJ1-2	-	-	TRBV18	TGTGCCAGCTCACCATCCTGGGGGGGTAACTATGGCTACACCTTC	CASSPSWGGNYGYTF
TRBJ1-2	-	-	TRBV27	TGTGCCAGCAGCTTCGACAGGTCAGGGGGCTACACCTTC	CASSFDRSGGYTF
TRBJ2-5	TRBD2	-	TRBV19	TGTGCCAGCCTAGCGGGGGAGACCCAGTACTTC	CASLAGETQYF
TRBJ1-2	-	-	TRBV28	TGTGCCAGCAGCCTGAGAGGGTTAACTATGGTTGGCTACACCTTC	CASSLRGLTMVGYTF
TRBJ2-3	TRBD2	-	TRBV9	TGTGCCAGCAGCGTAGGTAGCGGGAGTAATACGCAGTATTTT	CASSVGSGSNTQYF
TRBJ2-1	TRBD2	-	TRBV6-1	TGTGCCAGCAGTGAACAGGACGCGGGGGGTTACAATGAGCAGTTCTTC	CASSEQDAGGYNEQFF
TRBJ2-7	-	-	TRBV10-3	TGTGCCATCAGTGAGTCCGGGCAGACCGTCCTAAGGGGCGAGCAGTACTTC	CAISESGQTVLRGEQYF
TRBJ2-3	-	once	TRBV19	TGTGCCAGTAGTATAGCTTCCCAGGGTACGCAGTATTTT	CASSIASQGTQYF
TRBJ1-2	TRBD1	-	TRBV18	TGTGCCAGCTCACCAACCCAGCAGGGCTGGACAGGGCGTGGCTACACCTTC	CASSPTQQGWTGRGYTF
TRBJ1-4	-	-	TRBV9	TGTGCCAGCAGCTTCAACGGGGGACTAAGGAATGAAAAACTGTTTTTT	CASSFNGGLRNEKLFF
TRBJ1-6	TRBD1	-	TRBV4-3	TGCGCCAGCAGCTTACGGACAGGGGAAAATTCACCCCTCCACTTT	CASSLRTGENSPLHF
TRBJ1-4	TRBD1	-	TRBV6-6	TGTGCCAGCAGCCCGGGACAGGGGTCTGAAAAACTGTTTTTT	CASSPGQGSEKLFF
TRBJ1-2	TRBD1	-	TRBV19	TGTGCCAGTAGGAGATATGAGGGGGCAGGTGGCTATGGCTACACCTTC	CASRRYEGAGGYGYTF
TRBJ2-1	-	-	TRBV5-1	TGCGCCAGCAGCTCCCTCGGTGGGGCCCCTTCCTACAATGAGCAGTTCTTC	CASSSLGGAPSYNEQFF
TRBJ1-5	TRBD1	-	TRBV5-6	TGTGCCAGCAGCTCAAACAGGGGGCTAGGGAAACAGCCCCAGCATTTT	CASSSNRGLGKQPQHF
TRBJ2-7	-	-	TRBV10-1	TGCGCCAGCAGTTGGGCGGGGCCGCCTCTCCGTATGTACGAGCAGTACTTC	CASSWAGPPLRMYEQYF
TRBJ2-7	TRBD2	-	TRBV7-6	TGTGCCAGCAGCTCCGAACGGGGGGGGGTAGGCTACGAGCAGTACTTC	CASSSERGGVGYEQYF
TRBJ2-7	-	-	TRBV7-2	TGTGCCAGCAGCTTAGGTGGGCAGGGTGCCTACGAGCAGTACTTC	CASSLGGQGAYEQYF
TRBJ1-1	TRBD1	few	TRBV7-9	TGTGCCAGCAGCCAAAGACAGGGTACTGAAGCTTTCTTT	CASSQRQGTEAFF
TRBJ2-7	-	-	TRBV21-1	TGTGCCAGCAGCAAATCGGTCAGTTCCGAGGGTGTTGACGAGCAGTACTTC	CASSKSVSSEGVDEQYF
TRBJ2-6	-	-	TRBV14	TGTGCCAGCAGCCAAGACGGCCGGACAGCCTATTCTGGGGCCAACGTCCTGACTTTC	CASSQDGRTAYSGANVLTF
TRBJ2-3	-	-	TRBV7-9	TGTGCCAGCAGCTTAGACAGGGGACTCAGCACAGATACGCAGTATTTT	CASSLDRGLSTDTQYF
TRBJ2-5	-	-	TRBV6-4	TGTGCCAGCACTTTAGCGACCCCGATTGAGACCCAGTACTTC	CASTLATPIETQYF
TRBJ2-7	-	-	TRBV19	TGTGCCAGTGCCCCGGGACACCTTAACGAGCAGTACTTC	CASAPGHLNEQYF
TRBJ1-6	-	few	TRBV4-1	TGCGCCAGCAGCCAAGATGAATCGATAGTTAATTCACCCCTCCACTTT	CASSQDESIVNSPLHF
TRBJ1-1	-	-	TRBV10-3	TGTGCCATCAGTGAGGCGTTAGAAGCTTTCTTT	CAISEALEAFF
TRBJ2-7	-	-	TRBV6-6	TGTGCCAGCAGTTACCCGGCTAGCACCTCCTCCTACGAGCAGTACTTC	CASSYPASTSSYEQYF
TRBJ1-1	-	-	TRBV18	TGTGCCAGCTCACCACTCGCGAGGGGGACCCTTGAAGCTTTCTTT	CASSPLARGTLEAFF
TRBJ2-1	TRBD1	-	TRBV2	TGTGCCAGCAATGATCCGGGGACAGGGGGCAATGAGCAGTTCTTC	CASNDPGTGGNEQFF
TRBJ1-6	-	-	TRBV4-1	TGCGCCAGCAGCCTCGAAGGTGGAGGGTCCGGCGGGGATTCACCCCTCCACTTT	CASSLEGGGSGGDSPLHF
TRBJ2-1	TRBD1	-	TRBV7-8	TGTGCCAGCAGCTTAACAGGGGGCGAGGATGAGCAGTTCTTC	CASSLTGGEDEQFF